This T cell receptor beta chain was documented in a study of blood T cell repertoires in COVID-19. For the study at large: The origin of the acute and convalescent COVID-19 samples was the United States, Italy and Spain.

This CDR3 is built from 15 residues. Losses at the gene ends were 4 bases for V and 7 bases for J; bases not matched to a gene: 8. CDR1 and CDR2 from the germline V gene are SGHKS and YYEKEE (reference sequence). In the original analysis: Scientists estimated how many nucleated cells there were by amplifying reference gene primers. Sequenced by immunoSEQ multiplex PCR; TCRdb stores in-frame clones only, minus some. For V, J and clone size, that table is used; D and trimming come from the DNA. The table records roughly 290,000 clones, 75% to 90% of them present only once. Sequencing input: peripheral blood. This chain joins TRBV5-5 and TRBJ1-4, with TRBD1 matching 9 bases. The sequence derives from a man aged 25-45 years with acute or convalescent COVID-19. The CDR3 reads CASSRPGQGIEKLFF. CDR3 DNA: TGTGCCAGCAGCCGACCGGGACAGGGAATTGAAAAACTGTTTTTT.